Below are 25 T cell receptor beta chains sequenced from a single sample in a study of blood T cell repertoires in COVID-19. This table comes from immunoSEQ multiplex PCR, and its TCRdb copy is limited to in-frame clones, with some not included. This table has more than 150,000 clones, approximately 87% appearing once. The sequenced material came from peripheral blood. Receptors originate from a woman in her late teens or twenties who had recovered from COVID-19.

The chain recombines TRBV4-3 with TRBJ2-6, with TRBD1 as a possible D gene (5 bases). Trimming shortened V by 3 bases and J by 0 bases, and 9 bases separated the two germline ends. The germline V gene encodes CDR1 LGHNA and CDR2 YSLEER. This CDR3 has 16 amino acids. The CDR3 nucleotides read TGCGCCAGCAGCCAGGAGACAGTCTCTGGGGCCAACGTCCTGACTTTC. It specifies CASSQETVSGANVLTF.

The V and J genes are TRBV7-2 and TRBJ2-5; tentatively, D is TRBD2 (7 bases). Germline CDR1 reads SGHTA; CDR2 reads FQGNSA. The CDR3 contains 15 residues. V lost 1 base and J 3 bases, leaving 12 bases between the germline ends. CDR3: CASSLGRGREETQYF. DNA for the CDR3: TGTGCCAGCAGCTTAGGGAGGGGGAGGGAAGAGACCCAGTACTTC.

The chain joins TRBV2 to TRBJ1-5; D may be TRBD1 (5 bases). Germline CDR1 reads SNHLY; CDR2 reads FYNNEI. Trimming left V 0 bases short and J 8 bases short, with 14 bases between. This CDR3 region has 15 residues. The CDR3 nucleotides read TGTGCCAGCAGTGAAGCTATTGCCCCGGGGGAGCCCCAGCATTTT. Its protein product is CASSEAIAPGEPQHF.

V is TRBV18 and J is TRBJ2-1, with TRBD1 matching over 8 bases. Germline values: CDR1 KGHSH, CDR2 LQKENI. Trimming at V came to 4 bases and at J to 0 bases, leaving 5 bases not matched to a gene. The CDR3 totals 16 residues. The CDR3 here is CASSLWTGTSYNEQFF. In DNA form, the CDR3 reads TGTGCCAGCTCACTGTGGACAGGGACCTCCTACAATGAGCAGTTCTTC. The whole variable domain, filled in from reference TRBV18 and TRBJ2-1, reads NAGVMQNPRHLVRRRGQEARLRCSPMKGHSHVYWYRQLPEEGLKFMVYLQKENIIDESGMPKERFSAEFPKEGPSILRIQQVVRGDSAAYFCASSLWTGTSYNEQFFGPGTRLTVL.

The rearrangement joins TRBV7-2 to TRBJ2-5, with 8 bases fitting TRBD2. CDR1 SGHTA and CDR2 FQGNSA come from the germline V gene. The CDR3 runs 14 residues. The V gene end was trimmed by 6 bases and the J gene end by 5 bases; junction bases not matched to a gene: 8. The CDR3 sequence: CASRSRGGGETQYF. The CDR3 DNA is TGTGCCAGCAGGTCACGGGGGGGCGGGGAGACCCAGTACTTC.

V and J are TRBV5-6 and TRBJ1-6, with TRBD1 identical over 7 bases. CDR3 size: 16 residues. J lost 4 bases, V lost 4 bases, and 8 bases had no gene match. Germline CDR1 reads SGHDT; CDR2 reads YYEEEE. The CDR3, as DNA: TGTGCCAGCAGCCAAGACAGGGCTCGGTATAATTCACCCCTCCACTTT. As protein: CASSQDRARYNSPLHF.

V and J are TRBV19 and TRBJ1-4, with D unresolved. Per the germline V gene, CDR1 is LNHDA and CDR2 is SQIVND (reference sequence). The CDR3 totals 13 residues. Trimming took 5 bases from V and 5 from J, leaving 9 bases between them. The DNA of the CDR3 is TGTGCCAGTAGTCCTGACACAAATGAAAAACTGTTTTTT. Protein sequence: CASSPDTNEKLFF.

The rearrangement uses TRBV2 and TRBJ1-5, with TRBD1 matching 7 bases. Trimming took 3 bases from V and 4 from J; bases not matched to a gene: 3. The germline V gene encodes CDR1 SNHLY and CDR2 FYNNEI. The CDR3 has 14 amino acids. DNA of the CDR3: TGTGCCAGCAGTGATTGGGACAGAAATCAGCCCCAGCATTTT. As protein: CASSDWDRNQPQHF.

The V call is TRBV5-6, the J call TRBJ1-2, with TRBD1 identical over 8 bases. The ends lost 0 bases at V and 7 bases at J; junction bases unmatched: 5. Germline loops: CDR1 SGHDT, CDR2 YYEEEE. This CDR3 is built from 14 residues. The CDR3 region has the DNA TGTGCCAGCAGCTTGGAGGACAGGGCGTTTGGCTACACCTTC. Its translation is CASSLEDRAFGYTF.

V and J are TRBV11-2 and TRBJ1-2, with a possible D match to TRBD1 (5 bases). Trimming cost V 5 bases and J 4 bases, with 20 bases left between them. The CDR3 consists of 16 residues. Germline CDR1 SGHAT, CDR2 FQNNGV. The CDR3 sequence is CASSPRTSSGLYGYTF. The CDR3 coding sequence is TGTGCCAGCAGCCCCAGGACAAGCTCGGGTCTCTATGGCTACACCTTC.

This clone was observed once. The genes are TRBV6-1 and TRBJ2-5; tentative D call: TRBD1 (6 bases). Germline values: CDR1 MNHNS, CDR2 SASEGT. The CDR3 has 16 residues. V dropped 3 bases and J dropped 1 base, with 15 bases sitting between them. The CDR3 is CASSDEGDYPQETQYF. Written as DNA, the CDR3 is TGTGCCAGCAGTGACGAGGGGGATTACCCCCAAGAGACCCAGTACTTC.

The chain couples TRBV7-9 to TRBJ2-4, with TRBD1 matching 9 bases. The CDR3 has 16 residues. The junction had 7 bases not matched to a gene; V was cut back by 5 bases and J by 2 bases. CDR1 SEHNR and CDR2 FQNEAQ come from the germline V gene (reference sequence). DNA for the CDR3: TGTGCCAGCAGCCCTCCGGGACAGGGCCCCAAAAACATTCAGTACTTC. Protein: CASSPPGQGPKNIQYF. The variable domain in full, with the rest retrieved from reference TRBV7-9 and TRBJ2-4, is DTGVSQNPRHKITKRGQNVTFRCDPISEHNRLYWYRQTLGQGPEFLTYFQNEAQLEKSRLLSDRFSAERPKGSFSTLEIQRTEQGDSAMYLCASSPPGQGPKNIQYFGAGTRLSVL.

This clone was recorded a few times. V usage is TRBV5-5 and J usage is TRBJ1-1, with a weak D call TRBD1 (6 bases). The CDR3 spans 14 residues. Trimming took off 9 bases at V and 6 bases at J, with 21 bases between the two ends. Germline assignment: CDR1 SGHKS and CDR2 YYEKEE (reference sequence). CDR3 sequence: CATSSGGPAAEAFF. The CDR3 coding sequence is TGTGCCACCTCCTCGGGGGGGCCGGCGGCTGAAGCTTTCTTT.

In the case of this clone: One end of the junction varies from germline; a read error may be responsible. This chain joins TRBV7-7 and TRBJ2-1, with D possibly TRBD2 on 6 matching bases. Germline CDR1 is SSHAT and CDR2 is FNYEAQ (reference sequence). This CDR3 spans 16 amino acids. CDR3 loop: CASSLAVGSPYNEQFF. CDR3 nucleotides: TGTGCTAGCAGCTTAGCAGTCGGGAGCCCCTACAATGAGCAGTTCTTC.

The V and J genes are TRBV18 and TRBJ1-1, with D tentatively TRBD1 (5 bases). Between the trimmed V and J ends, which lost 1 base and 0 bases, there was a span of 6 bases. Germline V lookup: CDR1 KGHSH, CDR2 LQKENI. The CDR3 length is 14 residues. CDR3: CASSPQGMNTEAFF. CDR3 in DNA: TGTGCCAGCTCACCACAGGGGATGAACACTGAAGCTTTCTTT.

The chain carries TRBV27 and TRBJ2-2, with 8 positions matching TRBD1. Trimming took 7 bases from V and 4 from J; bases not matched to a gene: 11. This CDR3 has 16 residues. Germline CDR1 and CDR2: MNHEY and SMNVEV (reference sequence). CDR3 sequence (DNA): TGTGCCAGCACAGTTGCCCGAACAGGGGGCACCGGGGAGCTGTTTTTT. As protein: CASTVARTGGTGELFF.

The rearrangement uses TRBV11-2 and TRBJ2-7, with D perhaps TRBD2 (5 bases). From germline, CDR1 is SGHAT and CDR2 FQNNGV. CDR3 length: 15 amino acids. With 5 bases removed from V and 2 bases from J, the gap between germline ends came to 16 bases. CDR3 bases: TGTGCCAGCAGCACACTAGAGGGTAGGGCCTACGAGCAGTACTTC. It encodes CASSTLEGRAYEQYF.

This clone is a singleton in its sample. The chain is built from TRBV4-3 and TRBJ2-7, with D perhaps matching TRBD2 (5 bases). This CDR3 spans 15 amino acids. The germline V gene encodes CDR1 LGHNA and CDR2 YSLEER. The germline V and J ends were trimmed by 0 bases and 5 bases, with 14 bases remaining between them. The CDR3 sequence is CASSQDRGARNEQYF. The CDR3 DNA is TGCGCCAGCAGCCAAGATCGGGGTGCGCGTAACGAGCAGTACTTC.

The rearrangement uses TRBV5-8 and TRBJ2-3; 8 nucleotides align to TRBD2. The germline V gene encodes CDR1 SGHTS and CDR2 YDEGEE. The CDR3 totals 15 residues. J gave up 2 bases and V 4 bases, and 6 bases lay outside the gene matches. CDR3 sequence: CASSQGTRHTDTQYF. For the CDR3, the DNA is TGTGCCAGCAGCCAGGGGACTAGACACACAGATACGCAGTATTTT.

The chain has TRBV7-8 and TRBJ2-7; 7 bases agree with TRBD2. The germline CDR1 and CDR2 sequences are SGHVS and FQNEAQ. The CDR3 consists of 15 residues. J lost 5 bases, V lost 2 bases, and 9 bases had no gene match. For the CDR3, the DNA is TGTGCCAGCAGCTTAAATACCCAACGGGGGGACGAGCAGTACGTC. The encoded protein is CASSLNTQRGDEQYV.

The J gene is TRBJ2-1, the V gene TRBV29-1; D gene ambiguous. Trimming left V 3 bases short and J 0 bases short, with 15 bases between. The CDR3 extends over 16 amino acids. Germline V gene sequence: CDR1 SQVTM, CDR2 ANQGSEA. The CDR3 region is CSVESGSKSSYNEQFF. The DNA for the CDR3 is TGCAGCGTTGAGTCGGGTAGCAAGAGCTCCTACAATGAGCAGTTCTTC.

This rearrangement joins TRBV5-1 to TRBJ1-1; maybe TRBD1 (6 bases). V gave up 4 bases and J gave up 0 bases, with 16 bases separating them. Per the germline V gene, CDR1 is SGHRS and CDR2 is YFSETQ. The CDR3 is 16 residues long. The CDR3 DNA sequence: TGCGCCAGCAGCAAAGCCCCAGGGGACATGAACACTGAAGCTTTCTTT. Amino acid sequence: CASSKAPGDMNTEAFF. The full variable domain, with the rest looked up from reference TRBV5-1 and TRBJ1-1, is KAGVTQTPRYLIKTRGQQVTLSCSPISGHRSVSWYQQTPGQGLQFLFEYFSETQRNKGNFPGRFSGRQFSNSRSEMNVSTLELGDSALYLCASSKAPGDMNTEAFFGQGTRLTVV.

The rearrangement uses TRBV19 and TRBJ1-6, with D hard to call. This CDR3 contains 13 residues. V was clipped by 8 bases and J by 2 bases, with 7 bases between them. CDR1 LNHDA and CDR2 SQIVND come from the germline V gene (reference sequence). The CDR3 sequence: CASAYTYNSPLHF. The CDR3 coding sequence is TGTGCCAGTGCTTACACCTATAATTCACCCCTCCACTTT.

V usage is TRBV10-1 and J usage is TRBJ1-5, with 7 bases aligning to TRBD1. The CDR3 is 13 residues long. Trimming cost V 7 bases and J 3 bases; bases outside gene matches: 3. Germline loops: CDR1 WNHNN, CDR2 SYGVQD (reference sequence). This chain's CDR3 is CASKTGYNQPQHF. In DNA form, the CDR3 reads TGCGCCAGCAAGACAGGGTACAATCAGCCCCAGCATTTT.

This chain connects TRBV5-1 to TRBJ1-1; possibly TRBD1 for D (6 bases). V lost 4 bases, J lost 2 bases, and 18 bases lay in between. Germline CDR1 SGHRS, CDR2 YFSETQ. The CDR3 is 16 amino acids. The CDR3 DNA reads as TGCGCCAGCAGCCCCGTTCAGGGGACGACAAACACTGAAGCTTTCTTT. The encoded protein is CASSPVQGTTNTEAFF.